Presented here are 8 T cell receptor beta chains from one specimen sequenced in a study of T cells in Graves' hyperthyroidism and ophthalmopathy. What was amplified from RNA transcripts were TCR beta CDR3 regions. RT-PCR in the first round (using the HTBI primer set) targeted the TCR CDR3. TCRdb ran MiXCR on the multiplex PCR reads and lists one entry per CDR3 protein. The repertoire holds almost 500,000 distinct CDR3 sequences, with around a fifth as singletons. The sequencing sample was made of blood. These receptors were obtained from a woman in her 70s with Graves' ophthalmopathy.

This clonotype was picked up a small number of times. The chain has TRBV7-2 and TRBJ2-1; 11 nucleotides line up with TRBD2. The CDR3 sequence is 15 residues long. CDR1 SGHTA and CDR2 FQGNSA come from the germline V gene. Losses at the gene ends were 4 bases for V and 5 bases for J; bases not matched to a gene: 4. The CDR3 DNA follows: TGTGCCAGCAGCTCGGGACTAGCGGCACACAATGAGCAGTTCTTC. It encodes CASSSGLAAHNEQFF. The whole variable domain, remainder taken from reference TRBV7-2 and TRBJ2-1, is GAGVSQSPSNKVTEKGKDVELRCDPISGHTALYWYRQSLGQGLEFLIYFQGNSAPDKSGLPSDRFSAERTGGSVSTLTIQRTQQEDSAVYLCASSSGLAAHNEQFFGPGTRLTVL.

This clonotype was picked up many times. V usage is TRBV12-3 or TRBV12-4 and J usage is TRBJ1-5, with D tentatively TRBD1 (5 bases). V was shortened by 6 bases and J by 3 bases, with 15 bases between the two germline ends. The CDR3 has 15 residues. CDR3 coding DNA: TGTGCCAGCAGCAAAGGCGACAGTTACAATCAGCCCCAGCATTTT. This gives the protein CASSKGDSYNQPQHF.

The gene calls are TRBV30 and TRBJ2-1; 12 nucleotides match TRBD2. The CDR3 is made up of 15 amino acids. J was trimmed by 5 bases and V by 7 bases; bases with no gene match: 9. CDR1 and CDR2 (germline): GTSNPN, SVGIG (reference sequence). In DNA, the CDR3 is TGTGCCTACCGGGGTCTAGCGGGAGGGCACAATGAGCAGTTCTTC. It encodes CAYRGLAGGHNEQFF.

This clonotype was picked up a small number of times. The chain has TRBV20-1 and TRBJ2-2, with unresolved D. Germline assignment: CDR1 DFQATT and CDR2 SNEGSKA (reference sequence). V shed 4 bases and J shed 5 bases, with 8 bases lying between them. The CDR3 is 12 amino acids. This CDR3 is CSATRGTGELFF. Written as DNA, the CDR3 is TGCAGTGCTACGCGTGGGACCGGGGAGCTGTTTTTT.

V gene TRBV30 combines with J gene TRBJ2-5, with 11 positions matching TRBD2. J gave up 4 bases and V 0 bases, and 7 bases lay outside the gene matches. The length of the CDR3 is 16 residues. Germline CDR1 and CDR2: GTSNPN and SVGIG (reference sequence). CDR3 in amino acids: CAWSVGLAGGAETQYF. CDR3 nucleotide sequence: TGTGCCTGGAGTGTAGGGCTAGCGGGAGGCGCAGAGACCCAGTACTTC.

The rearrangement uses TRBV19 and TRBJ2-1; the match to TRBD1 covers 10 bases. The CDR3 has 16 amino acids. CDR1 LNHDA and CDR2 SQIVND come from the germline V gene (reference sequence). After removal of 3 bases from V and 11 bases from J, the junction contained 13 bases not matched to a gene. The CDR3, as DNA: TGTGCCAGTAGTATGGCCGGGACAGGGGCATCTAGAAAGCAGTTCTTC. This sequence encodes CASSMAGTGASRKQFF.

The chain uses TRBV20-1 and TRBJ1-1, with D unclear. CDR1 is DFQATT, CDR2 SNEGSKA, per germline (reference sequence). The CDR3 runs 12 residues. V was shortened by 7 bases and J by 6 bases, with 15 bases between the two germline ends. The CDR3 loop reads CSGQGRTSEAFF. Written as DNA, the CDR3 is TGCAGTGGGCAAGGGCGTACTTCTGAAGCTTTCTTT.

The chain uses TRBV7-2 and TRBJ2-4; TRBD1 matches at 8 bases. Germline V gives CDR1 SGHTA, CDR2 FQGNSA. There are 12 residues in the CDR3. V was pared by 4 bases and J by 8 bases, with 1 base of the junction left unmatched. The CDR3 protein is CASSWGQDIQYF. The CDR3 DNA reads as TGTGCCAGCAGCTGGGGACAGGACATTCAGTACTTC.